The rows below give T cell receptor beta chains drawn from one sample of a study of T cells in Graves' hyperthyroidism and ophthalmopathy. One entry per CDR3 protein, called by TCRdb with MiXCR from the multiplex PCR reads. The sample shows roughly 500,000 distinct CDR3 sequences, approximately 16% of them seen only once. The source material was blood. The receptors here all came from a woman aged 25 to 39 with Graves' ophthalmopathy. CDR3s include the opening cysteine and the closing phenylalanine or tryptophan. A D gene is named only where the DNA matches it firmly. The size of a clone is reported for some rows only, either as once, few or many, or as a class for expanded clones.

>TRBV6-1|TRBJ1-1|NA|many
TGTGCCAGCTCTATAGGGAGAGAGACTGAAGCTTTCTTT
CASSIGRETEAFF
>TRBV20-1|TRBJ1-1|NA|NA
TGCAGTGCTAGATCGGCTGTCATGAACACTGAAGCTTTCTTT
CSARSAVMNTEAFF
>TRBV30|TRBJ2-2|NA|many
TGTGCCTGGAGTGTATCTATACTAGATGCCGGGGAGCTGTTTTTT
CAWSVSILDAGELFF
>TRBV15|TRBJ1-1|NA|many
TGTGCCACCAGCACCAGACAGACAAACACTGAAGCTTTCTTT
CATSTRQTNTEAFF
>TRBV6-1|TRBJ2-5|TRBD1|many
TGTGCCAGCGGGACAGGGGATCCCCAAGAGACCCAGTACTTC
CASGTGDPQETQYF
>TRBV12-3/TRBV12-4|TRBJ1-2|TRBD1|many
TGTGCCAGCAGTCCAGACAGGGCCCGCTATGGCTACACCTTC
CASSPDRARYGYTF
>TRBV24-1|TRBJ2-1|TRBD2|NA
TGTGCCACCAGTGATGGACTAGCGCAGTTCTTC
CATSDGLAQFF
>TRBV25-1|TRBJ1-6|NA|few
TGTGCCAGCAAGGAGCGAATTAATTCACCCCTCCACTTT
CASKERINSPLHF
>TRBV19|TRBJ2-1|NA|few
TGTGCCAGTAGTATCGGGGAGACCGCCTACAATGAGCAGTTCTTC
CASSIGETAYNEQFF
>TRBV24-1|TRBJ1-1|TRBD1|many
TGTGCCACCAGTGACCCTTACAGGGGTGAAGCTTTCTTT
CATSDPYRGEAFF
>TRBV19|TRBJ2-3|NA|NA
TGTGCCAGTAGTAGGGTTGGTCGGAACACAGATACGCAGTATTTT
CASSRVGRNTDTQYF
>TRBV4-2|TRBJ2-3|NA|many
TGTGCCAGCAGCCAAGATGACGGCAGGGCGGGAAATACGCAGTATTTT
CASSQDDGRAGNTQYF